This T cell receptor (beta chain) was recorded in a study of blood T cell dynamics during melanoma immunotherapy. As for the study in general: First-line therapy was either pembrolizumab or nivolumab with ipilimumab for metastatic melanoma.

With respect to this clone: As yet, its antigen is unknown.

Overall study findings and caveats: Whether repertoire-driving clones were melanoma-specific could not be determined. At W3, later disease-control patients showed bifurcated PBMC repertoire changes, unlike progressors.

Germline CDR1 is SGHRS and CDR2 is YFSETQ. The CDR3 contains 15 residues. The V and J ends lost 1 base and 5 bases respectively, with 15 bases between them. Noted time point: pre-treatment baseline. Prior systemic cancer therapy, immunosuppressant use and other active malignancies excluded patients. Here immunoSEQ multiplex PCR was the method, and the copy in TCRdb shows in-frame clones only, minus some. This sample has 12,000 or so clones, with approximately 89% found just once. Sequencing used blood, obtained from a patient treated with checkpoint blockade. V usage is TRBV5-1 and J usage is TRBJ2-5; a weak D match, TRBD2 (5 bases). The source of this sequence is a human donor with melanoma. The CDR3, as DNA: TGCGCCAGCAGCTTGAATCAGCGGACCCCCGAGACCCAGTACTTC. Protein sequence: CASSLNQRTPETQYF.